Listed below are T cell receptor beta chains from one sample, sequenced in a study of glioma-infiltrating T cells after dendritic cell vaccination. Data came from immunoSEQ multiplex PCR; TCRdb stores just in-frame clones and leaves some out. The repertoire holds 50,000 to 80,000 clones, with approximately 78% as singletons. This material consisted of blood, taken before dendritic cell vaccination. The receptors originated from a human donor with glioblastoma. Each CDR3 is given with its conserved first and last residue. Fields, in order: J gene, clone size, V gene, D gene, CDR3 DNA, CDR3 protein. A D gene is named only where the DNA matches it firmly. Size values are once, few and many counts, or a class for expanded clones, and some rows have none.

TRBJ1-4 - TRBV5-6 - TGTGCCAGCAGCCAAAGGAGTCTCATTAATGAAAAACTGTTTTTT CASSQRSLINEKLFF
TRBJ2-2 - TRBV5-1 - TGCGCCAGCAGCTTCACGACTGACACCGGGGAGCTGTTTTTT CASSFTTDTGELFF
TRBJ2-3 - TRBV7-9 - TGTGCCAGCAGCTTAGCTGTGCGGATCGGGACAGATACGCAGTATTTT CASSLAVRIGTDTQYF
TRBJ2-5 - TRBV9 - TGTGCCAGCAATACCGAATCGGCCCTGGGCCCCCAAGAGACCCAGTACTTC CASNTESALGPQETQYF
TRBJ2-1 few TRBV5-1 - TGCGCCAGCAGCTTGACGGGGGGCCCACTCAATGAGCAGTTCTTC CASSLTGGPLNEQFF
TRBJ2-3 - TRBV5-4 TRBD2 TGTGCCAGCAGCTTATCCGGGGGGGCAGTAGATACGCAGTATTTT CASSLSGGAVDTQYF
TRBJ1-1 - TRBV9 - TGTGCCAGCAGCGTAACAGGTGGTGAAGCTTTCTTT CASSVTGGEAFF
TRBJ2-1 once TRBV6-5 - TGTGCCAGCAGTTACTCGGAGGCACCGTACAATGAGCAATTCTTC CASSYSEAPYNEQFF
TRBJ2-7 - TRBV7-2 - TGTGCCAGCAGCCTATTTCCCCTGCCCCAGGTGTACGAGCAGTACTTC CASSLFPLPQVYEQYF
TRBJ2-1 - TRBV5-6 - TGTGCCAGCAGCCCCTTCCTATCGTTTGATGAGCAGTTCTTC CASSPFLSFDEQFF
TRBJ1-4 - TRBV15 - TGTGCCACCAGCAGAGAGATGACCGGGACTTATGGGAAACTGTTTTTT CATSREMTGTYGKLFF
TRBJ1-2 - TRBV5-1 TRBD1 TGCGCCAGCAGCCCCCAACCCCAGACAGGGTTCGACTATGGCTACACCTTC CASSPQPQTGFDYGYTF
TRBJ2-1 - TRBV7-9 - TGTGCCAGCAGCTTCACCGATTTTACCCCCGGGAATGAGCAGTTCTTC CASSFTDFTPGNEQFF
TRBJ2-2 - TRBV7-9 TRBD2 TGTGCCAGTCGGGGGGGGTACACCGGGGAGCTGTTTTTT CASRGGYTGELFF
TRBJ1-1 - TRBV10-1 - TGCGCCAGCAGCGGACAGTACACTGAAGCTTTCTTT CASSGQYTEAFF
TRBJ1-2 few TRBV27 TRBD1 TGTGCCAGCAGTGCACAGGGGTTAGGGGGCTACACCTTC CASSAQGLGGYTF
TRBJ2-7 - TRBV5-1 - TGCGCCAGCAGCTTGGGAACAGGGCTTCCCTACGAGCAGTACTTC CASSLGTGLPYEQYF
TRBJ2-7 - TRBV27 - TGTGCCAGCAGTTATGGCAGGTCCTACGAGCAGTACTTC CASSYGRSYEQYF
TRBJ1-4 - TRBV7-9 - TGTGCCAGCAGCCCCCCGGGGGTGACTAATGAAAAACTGTTTTTT CASSPPGVTNEKLFF
TRBJ1-3 - TRBV11-2 TRBD1 TGTGCCAGCAGCCTCCGTACAGGGGCAGGTGGAAACACCATATATTTT CASSLRTGAGGNTIYF
TRBJ1-4 - TRBV9 - TGTGCCAGCAGCGTAGGCCCAGAGCGGGAAAAACTGTTTTTT CASSVGPEREKLFF
TRBJ1-1 - TRBV4-2 - TGTGCCAGCAGCCAACCGGGGGGTATGAACACTGAAGCTTTCTTT CASSQPGGMNTEAFF
TRBJ1-1 - TRBV9 TRBD1 TGTGCCAGCAGCGTAAAGATGCAGGGGGCTTTGGCTTTCTTT CASSVKMQGALAFF
TRBJ2-1 - TRBV7-2 TRBD2 TGTGCCAGCAGCCCCGGTGGAGCGGGACGTTACAATGAGCAGTTCTTC CASSPGGAGRYNEQFF
TRBJ2-5 - TRBV18 TRBD2 TGTGCCAGCTCACCCCTAGCGGGGAAGCGAGAGACCCAGTACTTC CASSPLAGKRETQYF
TRBJ1-5 - TRBV15 TRBD1 TGTGCCACCAGCAGAGGTGTGACAGGGAGCCAGCCCCAGCATTTT CATSRGVTGSQPQHF
TRBJ2-3 - TRBV10-3 - TGTGCCATAGGGGGTCCAGCGCAACGCACAGATACGCAGTATTTT CAIGGPAQRTDTQYF
TRBJ1-2 once TRBV4-2 - TGTGCCAGCAGCCAAGGCGGGGAAGAAGTGATCTATGGCTACACCTTC CASSQGGEEVIYGYTF
TRBJ2-1 - TRBV4-1 - TGCGCCAGCAGCCTTTACGCCGGGGGTCTCAATGAGCAGTTCTTC CASSLYAGGLNEQFF
TRBJ1-3 - TRBV19 - TGTGCCAGTAGTATCCACGACAACCCCGGAAACACCATATATTTT CASSIHDNPGNTIYF